This T cell receptor (beta chain) comes out of a study of identical twins (dated by TCRdb to the mid-2010s). In the study overall: TCR alpha and beta repertoires from monozygotic twins, unrelated adults of various ages and cord blood were deep-sequenced to test whether fetal clonotypes persist. Replicate twin experiments were performed at different times using different library preparation protocols to rule out contamination.

All donors were healthy Caucasians. The twin cohort consisted of three pairs of female monozygotic twins, all aged roughly 18 to 29 years. Positive isolation kits from Invitrogen were used to isolate the CD4+ and CD8+ T cell populations. V is pared back by 3 bases and J by 5 bases, with 10 bases lying between the germline termini. According to the germline V gene, CDR1 reads MRHNA and CDR2 reads SNTAGT. The CDR3, from cysteine to phenylalanine, totals 14 residues. Here the CDR3 DNA is all that survives: 42 bases in frame from base 1. Overall study results and their limits: Excess twin sharing in beta out-of-frame sequences was weaker because fewer shared sequences lowered the signal-to-noise ratio. Because the same donors could not be followed over many years, the conclusions depended on cross-sectional statistical analysis. Fewer insertions were carried by abundant cord blood beta clonotypes; a weaker similar trend was observed in young adult naive repertoires, while no such trend was observed in memory repertoires. Invariant T cells such as MAIT and iNKT could partly confound zero-insertion analyses, although diverse VJ usage argued against such confounding for most clonotypes. In monozygotic twins, recombination models systematically underestimated out-of-frame TCR alpha sharing, but the models matched the sharing seen between unrelated individuals. Compared with coincidental sharing between unrelated individuals, an excess of low generation-probability sequences was observed among out-of-frame TCR alpha sequences shared between twins.

The library relied on 5' RACE. Sequencing was carried out with an Illumina HiSeq 2000. A universal primer binding site was added through template switching, and the final cDNA carried a unique molecular identifier so that TCR cDNA molecules could be counted accurately. Specific primers in the conserved constant-segment region were used to synthesize first-strand cDNA for TCR alpha and beta chains. To control for contamination, every cDNA library carried two barcodes: a SMART-Mk sample barcode plus Illumina barcodes. TruSeq adapter sequences and Illumina sample barcodes were added in two successive PCR steps. Sequencing of the TCR alpha and beta cDNA libraries was done on the Illumina HiSeq platform using custom primers. The authors' analysis ran thus. Raw reads were processed with MiGEC to extract unique molecular identifiers, and MiXCR was used to determine CDR3 positions. For each individual, recombination models were inferred using an EM algorithm with the repgenHMM and IGoR tools. The analysis of shared clonotypes was done with the tcR package in R, with sharing normalized by the product of cloneset sizes. To study raw recombination free of thymic and clonal selection effects, out-of-frame nonproductive sequences were analyzed. Clones were called with MiXCR by TCRdb after fastp trimmed the public reads at Q25, and only in-frame beta chains were retained. Each entry is one CDR3 protein sequence, shown with its most common DNA and genes. The V and J calls and clone size come from TCRdb's table, not from the authors' own analysis. The sample includes 470,000 or so distinct CDR3 sequences, with more than 20% observed a single time. 2.9% of the sample lies in the top ten.

This clonotype was counted between two and nine times. No cognate antigen has been identified for it. No much larger clone is present one base from it, and per-base qualities are unavailable. These same data were also listed under a study on T cells expressing NK-cell markers. According to the second study: Three sorted T-cell subsets (CD3+CD56+NKG2C+, CD3+CD56+NKG2C- and CD3+CD56-NKG2C+) from several donors had their TCR beta-chain repertoires profiled. Among the eight sequenced donors, seven were HCMV-seropositive and one was HCMV-seronegative. To restrict sorting to alphabetaTCR-expressing T cells, an anti-gammadeltaTCR antibody was added in several experiments. For about 6 donors, the dominant CD3+CD56+NKG2C+ clonotypes were among the top 10 CD8+ clonotypes and accounted for roughly 1.0-7.5% of CD8+ T cells. Those dominant clonotypes were again the most abundant among CD3+CD56-NKG2C+ cells in several donors, at roughly 25-60.1%. Whether the expanded NKG2C-expressing T cell clones were specific for HCMV antigens was left unclear. The study sequenced eight donors, all healthy volunteers chosen at random: three men and five women. To determine HCMV serostatus, a commercial ELISA kit was used to detect HCMV-specific IgG in serum. MIGEC was used to demultiplex reads and group reads by UMI, and MiTCR was used to assemble and quantify clonotypes. To exclude erroneous sequences, any TCR cDNA sequence not supported by at least two reads was discarded. Downstream repertoire analysis used the tcR package, and clonotypes were matched across fractions by CDR3 nucleotide sequence plus V segment. Antigen specificity was annotated against VDJdb with VDJmatch, allowing one amino acid substitution in CDR3.

This TCR came from a woman under 30 in good health. The rearranged segments are TRBV6-4 and TRBJ2-2; 7 matching bases give a weak D call of TRBD2. Sequenced input: CD4+ T cells sorted from blood. The CDR3 protein is CASSDEGGTGELFF. The sequenced DNA: TGTGCCAGCAGTGATGAGGGGGGGACCGGGGAGCTGTTTTTT.